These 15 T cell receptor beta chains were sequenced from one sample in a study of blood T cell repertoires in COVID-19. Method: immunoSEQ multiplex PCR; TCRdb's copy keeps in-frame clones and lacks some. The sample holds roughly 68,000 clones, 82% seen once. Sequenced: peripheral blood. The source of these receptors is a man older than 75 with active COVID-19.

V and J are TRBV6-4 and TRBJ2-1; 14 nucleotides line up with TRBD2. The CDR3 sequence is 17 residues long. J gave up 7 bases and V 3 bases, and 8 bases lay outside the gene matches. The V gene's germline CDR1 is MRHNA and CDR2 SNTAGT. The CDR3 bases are TGTGCCAGCAGTGAGAAAATCGGGACTAGCGGGAGAAATGAGCAGTTCTTC. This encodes CASSEKIGTSGRNEQFF.

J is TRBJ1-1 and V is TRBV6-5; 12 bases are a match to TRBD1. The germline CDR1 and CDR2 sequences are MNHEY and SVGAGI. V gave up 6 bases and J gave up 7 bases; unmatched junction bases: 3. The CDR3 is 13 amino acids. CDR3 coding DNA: TGTGCCAGCAGGGGACAGGGGGCGAATGAAGCTTTCTTT. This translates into CASRGQGANEAFF.

CDR3 residues: CAWSSGGFPQHF. The CDR3 DNA follows: TGTGCCTGGAGTTCAGGGGGTTTTCCCCAGCATTTT. The chain joins TRBV30 to TRBJ1-5, with 7 bases lining up with TRBD1. The CDR3 length is 12 residues. The V and J ends lost 2 bases and 10 bases, in that order; junction bases with no gene match: 5. The germline V gene encodes CDR1 GTSNPN and CDR2 SVGIG (reference sequence).

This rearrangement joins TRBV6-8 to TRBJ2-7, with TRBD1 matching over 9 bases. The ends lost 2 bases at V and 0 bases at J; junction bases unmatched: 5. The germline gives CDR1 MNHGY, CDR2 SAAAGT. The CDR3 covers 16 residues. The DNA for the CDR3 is TGTGCCAGCAGTTACAAGGGACAGGGTAGCTCCTACGAGCAGTACTTC. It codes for CASSYKGQGSSYEQYF.

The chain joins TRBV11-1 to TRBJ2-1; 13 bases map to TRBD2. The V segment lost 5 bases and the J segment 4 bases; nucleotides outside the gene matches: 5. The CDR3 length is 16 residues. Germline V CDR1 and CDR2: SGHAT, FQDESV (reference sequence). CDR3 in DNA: TGTGCCAGCAGCCCGAGGACTAGCGGGAGTTACAATGAGCAGTTCTTC. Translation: CASSPRTSGSYNEQFF.

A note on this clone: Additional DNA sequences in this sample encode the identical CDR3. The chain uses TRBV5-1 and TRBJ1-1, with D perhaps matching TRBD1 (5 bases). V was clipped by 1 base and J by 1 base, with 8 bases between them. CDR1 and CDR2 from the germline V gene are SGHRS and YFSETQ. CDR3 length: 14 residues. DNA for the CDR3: TGCGCCAGCAGCTTGAGCACAGGGAACACTGAAGCTTTCTTT. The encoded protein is CASSLSTGNTEAFF.

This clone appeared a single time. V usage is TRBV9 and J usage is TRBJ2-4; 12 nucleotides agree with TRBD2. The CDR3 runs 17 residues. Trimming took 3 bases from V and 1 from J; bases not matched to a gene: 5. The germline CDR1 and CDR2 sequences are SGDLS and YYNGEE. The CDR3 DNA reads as TGTGCCAGCAGCGGATTAACTAGCGGGGGGGCCAAAAACATTCAGTACTTC. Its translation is CASSGLTSGGAKNIQYF.

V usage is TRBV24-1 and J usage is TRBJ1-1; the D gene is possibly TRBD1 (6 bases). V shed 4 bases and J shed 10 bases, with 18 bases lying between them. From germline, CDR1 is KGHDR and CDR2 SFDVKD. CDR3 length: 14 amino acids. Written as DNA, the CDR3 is TGTGCCACCAGTGACCCCGACGGGGGGCCTAGAGCTTTCTTT. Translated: CATSDPDGGPRAFF.

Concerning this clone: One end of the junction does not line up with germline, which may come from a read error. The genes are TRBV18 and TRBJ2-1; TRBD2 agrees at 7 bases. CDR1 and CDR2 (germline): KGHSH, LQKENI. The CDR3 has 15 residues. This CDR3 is CASTPRGRAYNEQFF. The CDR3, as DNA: TGTGCCAGCACACCACGGGGGAGGGCCTACAATGAGCAGTTCTTC.

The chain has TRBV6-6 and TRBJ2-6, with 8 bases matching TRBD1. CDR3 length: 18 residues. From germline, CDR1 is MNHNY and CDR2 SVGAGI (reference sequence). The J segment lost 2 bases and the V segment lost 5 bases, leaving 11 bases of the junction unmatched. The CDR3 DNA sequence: TGTGCCAGCAGTCACGGGGCAGGGGGCGCCACTGGGGCCAACGTCCTGACTTTC. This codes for CASSHGAGGATGANVLTF.

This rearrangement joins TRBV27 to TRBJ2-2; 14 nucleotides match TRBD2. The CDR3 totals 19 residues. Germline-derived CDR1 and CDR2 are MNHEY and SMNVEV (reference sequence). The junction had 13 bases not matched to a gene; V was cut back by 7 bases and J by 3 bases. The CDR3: CASNRHRLAGGHDTGELFF. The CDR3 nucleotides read TGTGCCAGCAACCGACATCGACTAGCGGGAGGGCATGACACCGGGGAGCTGTTTTTT.

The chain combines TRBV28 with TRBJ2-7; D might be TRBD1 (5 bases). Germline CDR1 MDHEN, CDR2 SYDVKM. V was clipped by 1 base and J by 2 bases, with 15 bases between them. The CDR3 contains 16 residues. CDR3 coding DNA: TGTGCCAGCAGTTTATACATCATGGGGCAGACCTACGAGCAGTACTTC. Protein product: CASSLYIMGQTYEQYF.

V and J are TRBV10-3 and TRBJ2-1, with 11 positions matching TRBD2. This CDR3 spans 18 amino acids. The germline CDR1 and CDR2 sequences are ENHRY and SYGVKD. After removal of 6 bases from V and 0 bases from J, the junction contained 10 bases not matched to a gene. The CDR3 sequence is CAISALAGGLSSYNEQFF. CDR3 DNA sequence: TGTGCCATCAGCGCCCTAGCGGGAGGCCTGAGCTCCTACAATGAGCAGTTCTTC.

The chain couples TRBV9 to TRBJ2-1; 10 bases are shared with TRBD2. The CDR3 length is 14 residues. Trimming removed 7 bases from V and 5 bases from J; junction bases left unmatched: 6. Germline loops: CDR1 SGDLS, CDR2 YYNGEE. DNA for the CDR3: TGTGCCAGCTCGGGGCTAGCGGGAGACAATGAGCAGTTCTTC. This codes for CASSGLAGDNEQFF.

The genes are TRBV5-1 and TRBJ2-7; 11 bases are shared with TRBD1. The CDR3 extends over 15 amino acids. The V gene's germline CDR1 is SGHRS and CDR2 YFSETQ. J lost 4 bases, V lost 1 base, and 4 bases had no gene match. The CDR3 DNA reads TGCGCCAGCAGCTTGTTAGGACAGGGGGCTTACGAGCAGTACTTC. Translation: CASSLLGQGAYEQYF.